This T cell receptor (beta chain) is drawn from a study of regulatory T cells in long-lasting Graves disease. Construction of TCR beta libraries relied on iRepertoire HTBI primers and on Arm-PCR targeting CDR3 regions. TCRdb fed the multiplex PCR reads into MiXCR, producing one record per CDR3 protein. Of almost 350,000 distinct CDR3 sequences listed, 15% to 20% are singletons. Time point reported: persistent/refractory GD, antithyroid drugs over 5 years with positive TRAb. Making the TCR library involved RNA that had been extracted from PBMCs. This clonotype was seen ten or more times. The V gene's germline CDR1 is MDHEN and CDR2 SYDVKM. V lost 8 bases, J lost 2 bases, and 7 bases lay in between. CDR3 size: 13 residues.

The sequencing used peripheral blood mononuclear cells (PBMCs), collected when the disease was refractory, from a patient treated with antithyroid drugs. The receptor was isolated from a female donor with Graves disease. The chain uses TRBV28 and TRBJ2-6; D is unresolved. CDR3 DNA sequence: TGTGCCAGCCAGGTCCCTGGGGCCAACGTCCTGACTTTC. Protein product: CASQVPGANVLTF.